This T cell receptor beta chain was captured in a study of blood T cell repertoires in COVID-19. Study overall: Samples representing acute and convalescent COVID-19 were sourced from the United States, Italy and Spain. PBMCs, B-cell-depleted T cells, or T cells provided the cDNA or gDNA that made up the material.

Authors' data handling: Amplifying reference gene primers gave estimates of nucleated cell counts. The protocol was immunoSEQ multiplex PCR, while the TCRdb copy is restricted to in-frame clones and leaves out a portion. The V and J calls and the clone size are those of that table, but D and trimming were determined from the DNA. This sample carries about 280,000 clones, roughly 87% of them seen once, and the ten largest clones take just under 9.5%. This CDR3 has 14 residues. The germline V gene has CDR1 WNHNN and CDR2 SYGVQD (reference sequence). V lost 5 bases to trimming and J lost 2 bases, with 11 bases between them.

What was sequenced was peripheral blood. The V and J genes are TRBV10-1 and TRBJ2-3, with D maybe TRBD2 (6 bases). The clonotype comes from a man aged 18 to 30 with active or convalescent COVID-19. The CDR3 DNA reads TGCGCCAGCAGTATCAGCGGGTCCACAGATACGCAGTATTTT. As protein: CASSISGSTDTQYF.